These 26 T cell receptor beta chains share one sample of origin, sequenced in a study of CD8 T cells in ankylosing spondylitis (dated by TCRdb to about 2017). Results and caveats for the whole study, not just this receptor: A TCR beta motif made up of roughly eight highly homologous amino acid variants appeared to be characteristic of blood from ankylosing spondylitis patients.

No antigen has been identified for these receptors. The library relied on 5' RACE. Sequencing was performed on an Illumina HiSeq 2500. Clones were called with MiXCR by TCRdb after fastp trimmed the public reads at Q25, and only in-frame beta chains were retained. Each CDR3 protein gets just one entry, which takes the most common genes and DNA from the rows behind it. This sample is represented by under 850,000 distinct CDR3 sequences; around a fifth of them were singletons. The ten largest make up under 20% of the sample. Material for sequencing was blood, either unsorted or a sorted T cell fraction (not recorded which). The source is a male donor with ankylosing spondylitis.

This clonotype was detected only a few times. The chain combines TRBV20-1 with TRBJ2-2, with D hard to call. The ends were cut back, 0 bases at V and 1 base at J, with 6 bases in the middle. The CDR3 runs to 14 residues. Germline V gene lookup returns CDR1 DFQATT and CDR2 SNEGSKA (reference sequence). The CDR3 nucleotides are TGCAGTGCTAGAGATCTGGGGAACACCGGGGAGCTGTTTTTT. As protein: CSARDLGNTGELFF.

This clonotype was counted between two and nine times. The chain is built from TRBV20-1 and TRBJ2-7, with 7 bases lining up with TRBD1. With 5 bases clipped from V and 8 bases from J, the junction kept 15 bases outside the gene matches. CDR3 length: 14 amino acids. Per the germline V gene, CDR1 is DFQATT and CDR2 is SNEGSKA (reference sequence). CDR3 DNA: TGCAGTGCTCGAGGGGGCCAGGGCCATCCGCAGCAGTACTTC. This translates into CSARGGQGHPQQYF.

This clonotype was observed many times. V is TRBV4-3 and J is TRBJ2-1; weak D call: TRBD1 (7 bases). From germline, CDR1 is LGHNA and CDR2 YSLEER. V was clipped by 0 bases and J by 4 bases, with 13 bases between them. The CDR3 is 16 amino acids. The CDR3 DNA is TGCGCCAGCAGCCAAGAGTTTGCGGGACAGTACAATGAGCAGTTCTTC. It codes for CASSQEFAGQYNEQFF.

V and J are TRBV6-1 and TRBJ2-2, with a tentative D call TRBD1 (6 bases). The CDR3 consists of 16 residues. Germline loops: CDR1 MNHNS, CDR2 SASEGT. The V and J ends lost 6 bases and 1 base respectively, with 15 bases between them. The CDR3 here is CASSLSGHQNTGELFF. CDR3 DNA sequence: TGTGCCAGCAGCCTATCGGGACACCAGAACACCGGGGAGCTGTTTTTT.

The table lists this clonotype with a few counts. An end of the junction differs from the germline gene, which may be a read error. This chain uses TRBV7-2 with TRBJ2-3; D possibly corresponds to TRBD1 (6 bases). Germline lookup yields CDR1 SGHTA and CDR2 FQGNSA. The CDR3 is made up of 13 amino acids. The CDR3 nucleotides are TGTGCCAGCAGCTTAGGTCTTAGGGGGAGAGAAGATTTT. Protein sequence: CASSLGLRGREDF.

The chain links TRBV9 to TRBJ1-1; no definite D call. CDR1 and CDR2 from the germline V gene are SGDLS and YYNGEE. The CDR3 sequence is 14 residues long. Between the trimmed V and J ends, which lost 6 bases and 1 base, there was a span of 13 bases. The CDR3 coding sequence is TGTGCCAGCACCGACATTATTGAGAACACTGAAGCTTTCTTT. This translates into CASTDIIENTEAFF.

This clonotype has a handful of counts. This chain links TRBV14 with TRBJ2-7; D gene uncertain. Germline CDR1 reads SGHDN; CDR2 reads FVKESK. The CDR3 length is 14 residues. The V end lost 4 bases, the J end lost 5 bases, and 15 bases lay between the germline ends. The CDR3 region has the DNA TGTGCCAGCAGCCCCACCCGGCTTACCAACGAGCAGTACTTC. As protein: CASSPTRLTNEQYF.

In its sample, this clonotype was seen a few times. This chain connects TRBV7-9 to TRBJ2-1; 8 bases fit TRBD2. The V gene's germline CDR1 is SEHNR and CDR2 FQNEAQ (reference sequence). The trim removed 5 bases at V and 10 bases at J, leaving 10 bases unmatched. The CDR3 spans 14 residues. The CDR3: CASSPSGGSGEQFF. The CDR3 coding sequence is TGTGCCAGCAGCCCCTCGGGGGGGTCGGGAGAGCAGTTCTTC.

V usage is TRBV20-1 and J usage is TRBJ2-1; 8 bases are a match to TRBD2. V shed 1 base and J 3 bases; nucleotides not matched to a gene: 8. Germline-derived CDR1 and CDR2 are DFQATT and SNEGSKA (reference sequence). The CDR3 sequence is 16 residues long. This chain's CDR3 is CSARARNSGNYNEQFF. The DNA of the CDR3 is TGCAGTGCTAGAGCCCGGAATAGCGGGAACTACAATGAGCAGTTCTTC.

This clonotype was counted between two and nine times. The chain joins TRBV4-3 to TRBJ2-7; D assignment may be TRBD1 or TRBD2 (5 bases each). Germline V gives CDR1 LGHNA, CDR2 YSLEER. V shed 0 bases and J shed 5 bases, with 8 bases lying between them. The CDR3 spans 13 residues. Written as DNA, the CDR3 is TGCGCCAGCAGCCAAGATCGGGGCGACGAGCAGTACTTC. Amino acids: CASSQDRGDEQYF.

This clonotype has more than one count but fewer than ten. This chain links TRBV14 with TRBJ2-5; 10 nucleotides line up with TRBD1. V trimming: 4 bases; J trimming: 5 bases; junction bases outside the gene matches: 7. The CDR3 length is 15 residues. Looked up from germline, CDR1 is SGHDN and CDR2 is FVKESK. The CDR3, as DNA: TGTGCCAGCAGCCTTCAGACAGGGGGCGTCGAGACCCAGTACTTC. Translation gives CASSLQTGGVETQYF.

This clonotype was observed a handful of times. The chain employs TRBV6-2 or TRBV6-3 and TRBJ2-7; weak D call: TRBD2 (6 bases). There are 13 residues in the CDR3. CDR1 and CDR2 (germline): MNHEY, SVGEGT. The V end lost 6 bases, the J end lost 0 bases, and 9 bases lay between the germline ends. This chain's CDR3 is CASREGNSYEQYF. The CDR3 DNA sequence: TGTGCCAGCAGGGAGGGTAACTCCTACGAGCAGTACTTC.

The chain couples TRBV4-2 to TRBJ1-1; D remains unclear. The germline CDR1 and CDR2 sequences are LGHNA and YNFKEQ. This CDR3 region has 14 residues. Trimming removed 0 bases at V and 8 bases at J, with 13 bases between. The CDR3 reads CASSQDQAEEEAFF. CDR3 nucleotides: TGTGCCAGCAGCCAAGATCAAGCGGAAGAGGAAGCTTTCTTT.

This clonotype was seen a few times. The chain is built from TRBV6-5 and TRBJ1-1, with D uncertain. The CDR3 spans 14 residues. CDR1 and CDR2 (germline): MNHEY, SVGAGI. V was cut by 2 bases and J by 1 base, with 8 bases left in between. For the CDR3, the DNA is TGTGCCAGCAGTTACGCAGGCGAGAACACTGAAGCTTTCTTT. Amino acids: CASSYAGENTEAFF.

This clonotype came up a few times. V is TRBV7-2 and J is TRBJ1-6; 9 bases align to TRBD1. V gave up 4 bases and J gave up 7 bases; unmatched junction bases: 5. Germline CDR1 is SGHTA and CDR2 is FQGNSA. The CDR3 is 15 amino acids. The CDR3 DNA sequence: TGTGCCAGCAGCTCTGGACAGGGGAGGAATTCACCCCTCCACTTT. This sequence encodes CASSSGQGRNSPLHF.

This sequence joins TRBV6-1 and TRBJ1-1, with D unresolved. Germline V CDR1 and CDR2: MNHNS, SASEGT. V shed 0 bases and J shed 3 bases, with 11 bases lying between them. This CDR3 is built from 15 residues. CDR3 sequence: CASSEAYWGDTEAFF. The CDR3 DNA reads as TGTGCCAGCAGTGAAGCATATTGGGGTGACACTGAAGCTTTCTTT.

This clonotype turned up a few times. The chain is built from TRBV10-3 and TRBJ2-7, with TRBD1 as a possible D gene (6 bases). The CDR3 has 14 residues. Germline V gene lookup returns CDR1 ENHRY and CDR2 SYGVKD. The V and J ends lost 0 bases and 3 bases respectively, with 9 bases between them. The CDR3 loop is CAISESDRYYEQYF. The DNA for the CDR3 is TGTGCCATCAGTGAGTCGGACAGATACTACGAGCAGTACTTC.

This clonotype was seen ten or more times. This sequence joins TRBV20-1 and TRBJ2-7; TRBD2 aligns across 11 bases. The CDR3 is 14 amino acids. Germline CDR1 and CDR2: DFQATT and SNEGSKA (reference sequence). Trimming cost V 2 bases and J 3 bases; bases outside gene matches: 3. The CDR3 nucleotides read TGCAGTGCTAGACCCGGGACTAGCGGCTACGAGCAGTACTTC. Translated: CSARPGTSGYEQYF.

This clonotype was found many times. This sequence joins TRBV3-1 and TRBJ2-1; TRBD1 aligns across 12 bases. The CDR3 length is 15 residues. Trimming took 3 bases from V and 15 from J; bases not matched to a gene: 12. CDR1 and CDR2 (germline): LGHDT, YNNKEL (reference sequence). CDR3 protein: CASSQSEGQGAGRFF. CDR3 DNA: TGTGCCAGCAGCCAGAGTGAGGGACAGGGGGCAGGCAGGTTCTTC.

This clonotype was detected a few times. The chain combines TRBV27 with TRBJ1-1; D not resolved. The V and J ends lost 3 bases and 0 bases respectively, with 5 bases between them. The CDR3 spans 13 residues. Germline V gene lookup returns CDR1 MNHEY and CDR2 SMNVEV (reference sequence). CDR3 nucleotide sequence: TGTGCCAGCAGTTTTGTGATGAACACTGAAGCTTTCTTT. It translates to CASSFVMNTEAFF.

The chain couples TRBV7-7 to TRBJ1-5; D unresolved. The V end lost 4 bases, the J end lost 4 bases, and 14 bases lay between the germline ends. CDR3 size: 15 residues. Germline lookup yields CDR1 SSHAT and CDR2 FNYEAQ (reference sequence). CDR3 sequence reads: CASSCLRYKNQPQHF. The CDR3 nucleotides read TGTGCCAGCAGCTGCCTCAGGTACAAAAATCAGCCCCAGCATTTT.

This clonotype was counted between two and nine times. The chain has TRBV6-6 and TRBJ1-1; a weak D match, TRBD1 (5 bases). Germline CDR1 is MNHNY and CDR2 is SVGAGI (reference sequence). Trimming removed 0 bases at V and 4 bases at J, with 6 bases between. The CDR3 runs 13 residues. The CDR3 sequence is CASSYSTVTEAFF. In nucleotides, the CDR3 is TGTGCCAGCAGTTACTCGACAGTCACTGAAGCTTTCTTT.

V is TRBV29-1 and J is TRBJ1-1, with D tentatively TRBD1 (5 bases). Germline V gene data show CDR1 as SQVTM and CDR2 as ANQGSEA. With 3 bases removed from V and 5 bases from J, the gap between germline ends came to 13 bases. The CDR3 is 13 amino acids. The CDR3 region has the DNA TGCAGCGTTGAGGTGGGACTTATGACTGAAGCTTTCTTT. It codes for CSVEVGLMTEAFF.

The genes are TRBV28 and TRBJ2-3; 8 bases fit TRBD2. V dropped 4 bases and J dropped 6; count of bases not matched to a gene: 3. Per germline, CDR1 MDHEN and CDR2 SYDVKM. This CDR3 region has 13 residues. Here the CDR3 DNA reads TGTGCCAGCAGTTACGGGGGGGCGGATACGCAGTATTTT. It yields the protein CASSYGGADTQYF.

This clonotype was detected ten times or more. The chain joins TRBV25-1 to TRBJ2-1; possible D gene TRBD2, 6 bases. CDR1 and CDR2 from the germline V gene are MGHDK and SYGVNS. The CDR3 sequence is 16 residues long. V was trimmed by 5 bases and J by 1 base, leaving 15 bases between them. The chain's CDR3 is CASSPTLAQSYNEQFF. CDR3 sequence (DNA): TGTGCCAGCAGTCCGACGCTAGCGCAATCCTACAATGAGCAGTTCTTC.

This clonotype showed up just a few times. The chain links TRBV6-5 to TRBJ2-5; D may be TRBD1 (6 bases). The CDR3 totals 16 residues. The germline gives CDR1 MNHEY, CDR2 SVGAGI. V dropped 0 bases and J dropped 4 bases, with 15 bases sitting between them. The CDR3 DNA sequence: TGTGCCAGCAGTTACTCGCGAACCACAGGGAGAGAGACCCAGTACTTC. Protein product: CASSYSRTTGRETQYF.